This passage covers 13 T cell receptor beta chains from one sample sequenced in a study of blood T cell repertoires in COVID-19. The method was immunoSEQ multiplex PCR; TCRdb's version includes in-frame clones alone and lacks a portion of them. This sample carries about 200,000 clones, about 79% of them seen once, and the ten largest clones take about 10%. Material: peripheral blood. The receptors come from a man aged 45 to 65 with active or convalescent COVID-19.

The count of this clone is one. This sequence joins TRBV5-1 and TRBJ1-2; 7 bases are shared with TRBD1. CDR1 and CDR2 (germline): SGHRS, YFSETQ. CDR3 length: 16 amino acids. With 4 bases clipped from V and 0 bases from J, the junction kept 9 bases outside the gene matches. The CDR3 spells CASSPRLTGTNYGYTF. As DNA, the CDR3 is TGCGCCAGCAGCCCCCGTTTGACAGGGACTAACTATGGCTACACCTTC.

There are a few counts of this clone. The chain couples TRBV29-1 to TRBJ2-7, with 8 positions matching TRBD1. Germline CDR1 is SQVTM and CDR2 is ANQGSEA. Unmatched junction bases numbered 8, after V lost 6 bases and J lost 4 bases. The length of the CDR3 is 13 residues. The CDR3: CSVFQGALYEQYF. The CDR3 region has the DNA TGCAGCGTCTTCCAGGGGGCGTTATACGAGCAGTACTTC.

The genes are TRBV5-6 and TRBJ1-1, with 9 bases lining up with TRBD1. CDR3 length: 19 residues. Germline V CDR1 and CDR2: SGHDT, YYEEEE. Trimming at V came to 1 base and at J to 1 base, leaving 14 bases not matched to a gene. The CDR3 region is CASSLTTGGDGFWNTEAFF. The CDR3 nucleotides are TGTGCCAGCAGCTTGACGACAGGGGGAGATGGGTTTTGGAACACTGAAGCTTTCTTT.

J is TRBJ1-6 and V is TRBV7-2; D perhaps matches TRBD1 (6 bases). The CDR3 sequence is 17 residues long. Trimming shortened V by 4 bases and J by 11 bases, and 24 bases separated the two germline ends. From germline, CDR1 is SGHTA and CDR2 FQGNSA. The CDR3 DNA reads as TGTGCCAGCAGCTCCTATCCCAGGGGCCGGGCCGAGACACCCCTCCACTTT. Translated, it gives CASSSYPRGRAETPLHF.

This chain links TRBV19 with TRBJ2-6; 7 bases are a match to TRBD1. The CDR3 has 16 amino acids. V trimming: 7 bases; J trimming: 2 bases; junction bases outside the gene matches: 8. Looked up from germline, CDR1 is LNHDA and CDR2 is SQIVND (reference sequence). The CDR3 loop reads CASNSEGQPGANVLTF. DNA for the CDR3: TGTGCCAGTAATTCTGAGGGACAGCCTGGGGCCAACGTCCTGACTTTC.

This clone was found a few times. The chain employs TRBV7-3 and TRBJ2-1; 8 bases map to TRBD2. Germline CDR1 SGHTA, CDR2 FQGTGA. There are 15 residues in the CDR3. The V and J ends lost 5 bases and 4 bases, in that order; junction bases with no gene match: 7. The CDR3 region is CASSPRGGLYNEQFF. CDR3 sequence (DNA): TGTGCCAGCAGCCCCCGGGGGGGCCTTTACAATGAGCAGTTCTTC.

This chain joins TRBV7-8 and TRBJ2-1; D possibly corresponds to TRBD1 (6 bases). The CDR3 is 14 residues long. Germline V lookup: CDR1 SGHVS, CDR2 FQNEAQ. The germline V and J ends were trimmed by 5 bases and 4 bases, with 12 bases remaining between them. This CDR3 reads CASSPLGQYNEQFF. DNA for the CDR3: TGTGCCAGCAGCCCCCTTGGACAGTACAATGAGCAGTTCTTC.

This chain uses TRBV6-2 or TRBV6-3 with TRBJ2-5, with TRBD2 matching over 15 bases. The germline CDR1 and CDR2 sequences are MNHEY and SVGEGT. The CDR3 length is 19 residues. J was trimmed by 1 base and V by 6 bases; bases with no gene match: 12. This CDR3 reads CASSRGLAGGLQFQETQYF. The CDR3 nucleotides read TGTGCCAGCAGCAGGGGACTAGCGGGAGGCCTCCAGTTCCAAGAGACCCAGTACTTC.

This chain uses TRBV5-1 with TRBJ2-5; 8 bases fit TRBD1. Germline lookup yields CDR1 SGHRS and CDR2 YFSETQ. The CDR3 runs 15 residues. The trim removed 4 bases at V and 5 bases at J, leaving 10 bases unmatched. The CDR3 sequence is CASSPAGTGTETQYF. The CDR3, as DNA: TGCGCCAGCAGCCCGGCCGGGACAGGCACGGAGACCCAGTACTTC. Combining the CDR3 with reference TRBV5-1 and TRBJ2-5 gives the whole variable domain KAGVTQTPRYLIKTRGQQVTLSCSPISGHRSVSWYQQTPGQGLQFLFEYFSETQRNKGNFPGRFSGRQFSNSRSEMNVSTLELGDSALYLCASSPAGTGTETQYFGPGTRLLVL.

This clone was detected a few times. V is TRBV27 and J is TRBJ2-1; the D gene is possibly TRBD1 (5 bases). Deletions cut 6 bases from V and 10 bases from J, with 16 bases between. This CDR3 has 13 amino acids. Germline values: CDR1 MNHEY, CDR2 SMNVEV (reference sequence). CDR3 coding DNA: TGTGCCAGCAGAGATGGGGCGGCTGGGGAGCAGTTCTTC. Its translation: CASRDGAAGEQFF.

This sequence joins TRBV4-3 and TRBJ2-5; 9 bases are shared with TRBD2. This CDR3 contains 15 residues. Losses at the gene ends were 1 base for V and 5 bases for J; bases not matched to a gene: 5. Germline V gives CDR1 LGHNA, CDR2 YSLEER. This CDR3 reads CASSQGGGASETQYF. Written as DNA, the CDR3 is TGCGCCAGCAGCCAAGGCGGGGGGGCCTCGGAGACCCAGTACTTC.

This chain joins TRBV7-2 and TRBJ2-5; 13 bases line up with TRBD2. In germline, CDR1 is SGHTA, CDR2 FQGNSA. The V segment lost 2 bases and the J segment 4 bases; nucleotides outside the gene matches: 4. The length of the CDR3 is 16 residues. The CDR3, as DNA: TGTGCCAGCAGCTTATTCGGACTAGCGGGGGCAGAGACCCAGTACTTC. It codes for CASSLFGLAGAETQYF.

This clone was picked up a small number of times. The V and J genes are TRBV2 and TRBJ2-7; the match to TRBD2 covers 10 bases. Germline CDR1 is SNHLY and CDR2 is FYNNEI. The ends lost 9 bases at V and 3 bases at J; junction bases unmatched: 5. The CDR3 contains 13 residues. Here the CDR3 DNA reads TGTGCCAGTCTAGCGGGGGCCTTCTACGAGCAGTACGTC. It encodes CASLAGAFYEQYV.